This is a list of T cell receptor beta chains from one sample in a study of T cell repertoires in cytomegalovirus infection. MiXCR was run by TCRdb on the reads, yielding one entry per CDR3 protein. The sample records approximately 500,000 distinct CDR3 sequences, 15% to 20% being singletons. The sequencing sample was made of CD8+ T cells from PBMCs. These receptors originate from a human donor in good health (CMV status not recorded). Some clones in this sample may be carry-over from other donors' samples. The CDR3 runs from the conserved cysteine through the conserved F or W. A D gene is named only where the DNA matches it firmly. Rows give clone size only sometimes, using once, few, many, or a class for an expanded clone.

clone_size: few; d_call: NA; v_call: TRBV27; j_call: TRBJ2-1; cdr3_nt: TGTGCCAGCAGGGGACTTCAAGACGAGCAGTTCTTC; cdr3_aa: CASRGLQDEQFF
clone_size: NA; d_call: NA; v_call: TRBV19; j_call: TRBJ2-3; cdr3_nt: TGTGCCAGTAGGTCCCGGGACTGGGATGCAGATACGCAGTATTTT; cdr3_aa: CASRSRDWDADTQYF
clone_size: many; d_call: TRBD2; v_call: TRBV7-6; j_call: TRBJ2-1; cdr3_nt: TGTGCCAGCAGTTTACTGGGCCCGACTAGCGGGGCTCATGAGCAGTTCTTC; cdr3_aa: CASSLLGPTSGAHEQFF
clone_size: few; d_call: TRBD1; v_call: TRBV29-1; j_call: TRBJ2-1; cdr3_nt: TGCAGCGTTGAAGATCGGGACAGGGGGATTCACAATGAGCAGTTCTTC; cdr3_aa: CSVEDRDRGIHNEQFF
clone_size: many; d_call: NA; v_call: TRBV10-3; j_call: TRBJ1-3; cdr3_nt: TGTGCCATCAGTGAAACAGGGCTTTCTGGAAACACCATATATTTT; cdr3_aa: CAISETGLSGNTIYF
clone_size: few; d_call: TRBD2; v_call: TRBV7-2; j_call: TRBJ2-3; cdr3_nt: TGTGCCAGCAGCTTAGCGCTAGCGGGAGGGACCCGGGGCACGCAGTATTTT; cdr3_aa: CASSLALAGGTRGTQYF
clone_size: NA; d_call: NA; v_call: TRBV9; j_call: TRBJ1-1; cdr3_nt: TGTGCCAGCAGCGCAGGGGACACGGACACTGAAGCTTTCTTT; cdr3_aa: CASSAGDTDTEAFF
clone_size: many; d_call: TRBD1; v_call: TRBV6-5; j_call: TRBJ1-5; cdr3_nt: TGTGCCAGCAGTTATGGGACAGGGCCTAATCAGCCCCAGCATTTT; cdr3_aa: CASSYGTGPNQPQHF
clone_size: NA; d_call: TRBD1; v_call: TRBV15; j_call: TRBJ1-5; cdr3_nt: TGTGCCACCAGCAGATTGCCGGGACAGGGGAATCCCCAGCATTTT; cdr3_aa: CATSRLPGQGNPQHF
clone_size: NA; d_call: NA; v_call: TRBV6-5; j_call: TRBJ2-7; cdr3_nt: TGTGCCAGCGGTTATGGGGCCGAGCAGTACTTC; cdr3_aa: CASGYGAEQYF
clone_size: NA; d_call: NA; v_call: TRBV15; j_call: TRBJ2-3; cdr3_nt: TGTGCCACCAGCAGAGATGGCAGGCCCAGCACAGATACGCAGTATTTT; cdr3_aa: CATSRDGRPSTDTQYF
clone_size: few; d_call: NA; v_call: TRBV4-2; j_call: TRBJ2-2; cdr3_nt: TGTGCCAGCAGCCAGCATGGCCGGACTCGTGACGGGGAGCTGTTTTTT; cdr3_aa: CASSQHGRTRDGELFF
clone_size: few; d_call: NA; v_call: TRBV27; j_call: TRBJ2-5; cdr3_nt: TGTGCCAGCAGTTCAGAAGTTGGGTACCAAGAGACCCAGTACTTC; cdr3_aa: CASSSEVGYQETQYF
clone_size: NA; d_call: TRBD2; v_call: TRBV2; j_call: TRBJ2-1; cdr3_nt: TGTGCCAGTTCTCTTATCCGGGGGGGGTACAATGAGCAGTTCTTC; cdr3_aa: CASSLIRGGYNEQFF
clone_size: NA; d_call: TRBD2; v_call: TRBV29-1; j_call: TRBJ2-3; cdr3_nt: TGCAGCGTTACCAACCGAGGTAGCGGGACTAGCACAGATACGCAGTATTTT; cdr3_aa: CSVTNRGSGTSTDTQYF
clone_size: NA; d_call: NA; v_call: TRBV27; j_call: TRBJ2-7; cdr3_nt: TGTGCCAGCAGTTCGGGGATGACCTACGAGCAGTACTTC; cdr3_aa: CASSSGMTYEQYF